A single sample is the source of the 19 T cell receptor beta chains below, sequenced in a study of cytomegalovirus exposure and HLA in healthy donors. It was with 60 Vbeta and 13 Jbeta primers that the PCR ran. Measured with immunoSEQ multiplex PCR; TCRdb has only the in-frame clones, and not every one. The data show about 69,000 clones, under 85% seen once. Specimen: PBMCs. The receptor source for this set is a woman in her fifties or sixties in good health and CMV-seropositive.

This chain connects TRBV7-2 to TRBJ1-5, with 7 positions matching TRBD1. This CDR3 has 16 amino acids. Germline CDR1 and CDR2: SGHTA and FQGNSA. The V and J ends lost 6 bases and 4 bases, in that order; junction bases with no gene match: 12. CDR3 sequence (DNA): TGTGCCAGCAGGCCTCGACAGGGCGGAGAGAATCAGCCCCAGCATTTT. This codes for CASRPRQGGENQPQHF.

The V call is TRBV2, the J call TRBJ1-1; 7 positions match TRBD1. This CDR3 has 13 residues. The V segment lost 5 bases and the J segment 3 bases; nucleotides outside the gene matches: 3. Germline CDR1 SNHLY, CDR2 FYNNEI. The CDR3 DNA follows: TGTGCCAGCAGTAAGACAGGGTACACTGAAGCTTTCTTT. This gives the protein CASSKTGYTEAFF.

The chain couples TRBV4-1 to TRBJ2-2; D gene uncertain. The CDR3 covers 17 residues. The germline V gene encodes CDR1 MGHRA and CDR2 YSYEKL. V lost 0 bases to trimming and J lost 0 bases, with 11 bases between them. The CDR3: CASSQDRGIPNTGELFF. CDR3 DNA sequence: TGCGCCAGCAGCCAAGATCGAGGTATTCCGAACACCGGGGAGCTGTTTTTT.

This chain connects TRBV5-6 to TRBJ2-1, with 12 bases matching TRBD2. Trimming cost V 1 base and J 9 bases; bases outside gene matches: 5. Germline CDR1 and CDR2: SGHDT and YYEEEE. The CDR3 length is 15 residues. This chain's CDR3 is CASSLLLAGGFEQFF. CDR3 bases: TGTGCCAGCAGCTTGTTGCTAGCGGGAGGGTTTGAGCAGTTCTTC.

The chain has TRBV7-2 and TRBJ2-1; 10 bases are a match to TRBD2. The germline gives CDR1 SGHTA, CDR2 FQGNSA. V lost 1 base to trimming and J lost 6 bases; unmatched junction nucleotides: 6. The CDR3 has 16 residues. CDR3 DNA sequence: TGTGCCAGCAGCTTAGATAGCGGGAGGCTCCGCAATGAGCAGTTCTTC. Translation: CASSLDSGRLRNEQFF.

Many counts were recorded for this clone. The V call is TRBV28, the J call TRBJ2-6, with TRBD2 as a possible D gene (6 bases). The CDR3 has 17 amino acids. In germline, CDR1 is MDHEN, CDR2 SYDVKM. V lost 2 bases, J lost 0 bases, and 11 bases lay in between. CDR3 amino acids: CASSLGGEFSGANVLTF. The CDR3 region has the DNA TGTGCCAGCAGTTTAGGCGGGGAATTCTCTGGGGCCAACGTCCTGACTTTC.

The V call is TRBV2, the J call TRBJ2-7; D perhaps matches TRBD2 (6 bases). The V and J ends lost 9 bases and 3 bases respectively, with 9 bases between them. The CDR3 length is 11 residues. Germline CDR1 is SNHLY and CDR2 is FYNNEI. Written as DNA, the CDR3 is TGTGCCAGGGGGACTGGCTACGAGCAGTACTTC. It yields the protein CARGTGYEQYF.

The J gene is TRBJ2-2, the V gene TRBV6-5; 11 nucleotides match TRBD2. Germline trimming cut 3 bases from V and 6 bases from J; bases unmatched to any gene: 6. The CDR3 consists of 16 residues. The V gene's germline CDR1 is MNHEY and CDR2 SVGAGI. CDR3 DNA sequence: TGTGCCAGCAGTTATTTAGCGGGGGGGCCGGCCGGGGAGCTGTTTTTT. It is translated as CASSYLAGGPAGELFF.

The chain links TRBV25-1 to TRBJ1-5, with 9 bases matching TRBD1. This CDR3 contains 17 residues. V lost 3 bases to trimming and J lost 5 bases; unmatched junction nucleotides: 11. Per germline, CDR1 MGHDK and CDR2 SYGVNS. CDR3 bases: TGTGCCAGCAGTGAGGGGGGGGGATGGACAGGGGATCAGCCCCAGCATTTT. It yields the protein CASSEGGGWTGDQPQHF.

This chain connects TRBV29-1 to TRBJ1-1; 7 bases map to TRBD1. The V gene end was trimmed by 6 bases and the J gene end by 2 bases; junction bases not matched to a gene: 18. From germline, CDR1 is SQVTM and CDR2 ANQGSEA. The CDR3 contains 17 residues. The DNA of the CDR3 is TGCAGCGTCGTTCCATTGGCGGGGAACAGGGGCAACACTGAAGCTTTCTTT. It specifies CSVVPLAGNRGNTEAFF.

V and J are TRBV6-5 and TRBJ2-1; D is possibly TRBD2 (5 bases). Germline CDR1 and CDR2: MNHEY and SVGAGI. V gave up 6 bases and J gave up 7 bases, with 10 bases separating them. This CDR3 has 12 residues. The CDR3 is CASRSGSNEQFF. CDR3 in DNA: TGTGCCAGCAGGAGCGGATCTAATGAGCAGTTCTTC.

This sequence joins TRBV30 and TRBJ1-4; the D gene is possibly TRBD1 (6 bases). The CDR3 spans 13 residues. V lost 4 bases to trimming and J lost 6 bases, with 12 bases between them. Per the germline V gene, CDR1 is GTSNPN and CDR2 is SVGIG (reference sequence). The CDR3 here is CAWTGVYYEKLFF. CDR3 nucleotides: TGTGCCTGGACAGGGGTTTATTATGAAAAACTGTTTTTT.

J is TRBJ1-1 and V is TRBV15, with TRBD1 matching over 7 bases. This CDR3 is 17 amino acids long. Germline CDR1 reads LNHNV; CDR2 reads YYDKDF (reference sequence). The V and J ends lost 3 bases and 1 base, in that order; junction bases with no gene match: 11. The CDR3 nucleotides are TGTGCCACCAGCAGGACACAGGGGATCCATAGGAACACTGAAGCTTTCTTT. This sequence encodes CATSRTQGIHRNTEAFF.

Only a few counts were recorded for this clone. This chain links TRBV14 with TRBJ1-6, with 9 bases aligning to TRBD1. J was trimmed by 11 bases and V by 1 base; bases with no gene match: 3. Germline loops: CDR1 SGHDN, CDR2 FVKESK. This CDR3 spans 14 amino acids. The CDR3 DNA sequence: TGTGCCAGCAGCCAAGCCCGGACAGGGGCACCCCTCCACTTT. It yields the protein CASSQARTGAPLHF.

V and J are TRBV29-1 and TRBJ2-5, with 7 bases fitting TRBD1. The V segment lost 6 bases and the J segment 5 bases; nucleotides outside the gene matches: 15. The CDR3 contains 15 residues. Germline CDR1 reads SQVTM; CDR2 reads ANQGSEA. The CDR3 loop reads CSVYPSAVTGETQYF. The CDR3 DNA sequence: TGCAGCGTCTACCCGTCCGCCGTGACAGGGGAGACCCAGTACTTC.

The genes are TRBV2 and TRBJ2-7, with 10 bases identical to TRBD2. The germline CDR1 and CDR2 sequences are SNHLY and FYNNEI. V trimming: 7 bases; J trimming: 3 bases; junction bases outside the gene matches: 9. This CDR3 spans 15 amino acids. The CDR3 loop is CASTMRASGSYEQYF. The CDR3 DNA sequence: TGTGCCAGCACCATGCGGGCTAGCGGGAGCTACGAGCAGTACTTC.

The gene calls are TRBV5-6 and TRBJ1-2, with TRBD1 matching over 7 bases. Germline CDR1 reads SGHDT; CDR2 reads YYEEEE. The V gene end was trimmed by 6 bases and the J gene end by 7 bases; junction bases not matched to a gene: 9. The CDR3 runs to 13 residues. CDR3 nucleotide sequence: TGTGCCAGCACCCGAGACAGGGATGGTGGCTACACCTTC. Its protein product is CASTRDRDGGYTF.

The chain combines TRBV11-2 with TRBJ1-1; D gene ambiguous. Looked up from germline, CDR1 is SGHAT and CDR2 is FQNNGV. The CDR3 runs 16 residues. V lost 1 base and J 2 bases, leaving 14 bases between the germline ends. The CDR3: CASSLGFREPNTEAFF. Written as DNA, the CDR3 is TGTGCCAGCAGCTTAGGTTTTCGGGAGCCTAACACTGAAGCTTTCTTT. Full variable domain (remainder filled in from reference TRBV11-2 and TRBJ1-1): EAGVAQSPRYKIIEKRQSVAFWCNPISGHATLYWYQQILGQGPKLLIQFQNNGVVDDSQLPKDRFSAERLKGVDSTLKIQPAKLEDSAVYLCASSLGFREPNTEAFFGQGTRLTVV.

This clone is a singleton in its sample. The chain is built from TRBV10-3 and TRBJ2-3, with 9 bases aligning to TRBD2. Trimming took 6 bases from V and 5 from J; bases not matched to a gene: 18. CDR1 is ENHRY and CDR2 is SYGVKD in the germline V gene. This CDR3 comprises 18 residues. The CDR3 bases are TGTGCCATCAGAAAGGCCCCATCTAGCGGGATCGAGGGAGATACGCAGTATTTT. It yields the protein CAIRKAPSSGIEGDTQYF.